Following are 5 T cell receptor beta chains from one sample sequenced in a study of cytomegalovirus exposure and HLA in healthy donors. Using immunoSEQ multiplex PCR, the repertoire was profiled, and TCRdb retains in-frame clones only, with some absent. Altogether hundreds of thousands of clones are present, about nine tenths being singletons, with the ten largest covering roughly 0.75%. Sequencing was done on a sample of PBMCs. All receptors derive from a young woman in good health and CMV-seronegative.

V gene TRBV5-4 combines with J gene TRBJ2-3; 12 bases fit TRBD2. The V gene end was trimmed by 2 bases and the J gene end by 5 bases; junction bases not matched to a gene: 6. CDR1 is SGHNT and CDR2 is YYREEE in the germline V gene (reference sequence). The CDR3 extends over 16 amino acids. The CDR3 region has the DNA TGTGCCAGCAGCTTAACGAAACTAGCGGGGGGAGATACGCAGTATTTT. Its protein is CASSLTKLAGGDTQYF.

The chain recombines TRBV6-1 with TRBJ2-2; unclear D gene. This CDR3 is 13 amino acids long. V was shortened by 7 bases and J by 1 base, with 7 bases between the two germline ends. Germline lookup yields CDR1 MNHNS and CDR2 SASEGT. CDR3 amino acids: CASMAENTGELFF. As DNA, the CDR3 is TGTGCCAGCATGGCAGAGAACACCGGGGAGCTGTTTTTT.

V is TRBV6-5 and J is TRBJ2-7, with D possibly matching TRBD1 (5 bases). Germline-derived CDR1 and CDR2 are MNHEY and SVGAGI. The CDR3 is 16 amino acids. Trimming removed 2 bases from V and 0 bases from J, with 14 bases in between. The CDR3 is CASSYPDSRSSYEQYF. CDR3 DNA sequence: TGTGCCAGCAGTTACCCAGACAGTAGGAGCTCCTACGAGCAGTACTTC.

For the CDR3, the DNA is TGTGCCAGCAGTGAAGAACAGGGTGAAAAACTGTTTTTT. This codes for CASSEEQGEKLFF. The gene calls are TRBV2 and TRBJ1-4, with D possibly matching TRBD1 (6 bases). This CDR3 is built from 13 residues. Germline CDR1 is SNHLY and CDR2 is FYNNEI. Trimming took off 1 base at V and 7 bases at J, with 7 bases between the two ends.

In its sample, this clone was seen a few times. The V and J genes are TRBV4-1 and TRBJ2-7; TRBD1 agrees at 12 bases. From germline, CDR1 is MGHRA and CDR2 YSYEKL. The junction had 3 bases not matched to a gene; V was cut back by 4 bases and J by 5 bases. This CDR3 region has 14 residues. The CDR3 loop reads CASSPGTGGDEQYF. The DNA of the CDR3 is TGCGCCAGCAGCCCCGGGACAGGGGGCGACGAGCAGTACTTC.